Listed below are T cell receptor beta chains from one sample, sequenced in a study of cytomegalovirus exposure and HLA in healthy donors. Data came from immunoSEQ multiplex PCR; TCRdb stores just in-frame clones and leaves some out. Its table lists about 130,000 clones. Specimen: PBMCs. The receptors were sampled from a woman aged 60-75 years in good health and CMV-seronegative. CDR3s include the opening cysteine and the closing phenylalanine or tryptophan. The D gene is left open where the match is weak.

V	J	D	length	DNA	CDR3
TRBV10-3	TRBJ2-5	TRBD1	13	TGTGCCATCAGATCGGGACAGCAAGAGACCCAGTACTTC	CAIRSGQQETQYF
TRBV7-2	TRBJ2-7	-	15	TGTGCCAGCAGCTTAGCGGGAGGCCCCACCTACGAGCAGTACTTC	CASSLAGGPTYEQYF
TRBV6-5	TRBJ1-3	TRBD1	16	TGTGCCAGCAGTTACTCGAACAGGGGGCCTGGAAACACCATATATTTT	CASSYSNRGPGNTIYF
TRBV7-9	TRBJ1-2	-	14	TGTGCCAGCAGCCGAGGGGGGGTCGGCGATGGCTACACCTTC	CASSRGGVGDGYTF
TRBV29-1	TRBJ1-3	-	13	TGCAGCGTTCTGGGGCACTCTGGAAACACCATATATTTT	CSVLGHSGNTIYF
TRBV7-6	TRBJ2-7	-	15	TGTGCCAGCAGCTGGTCGCAGGGAATTAACTACGAGCAGTACTTC	CASSWSQGINYEQYF
TRBV27	TRBJ1-2	-	17	TGTGCCAGCAAATTTAACCGGGGGGATCTTTTATCACATGGCTACACCTTC	CASKFNRGDLLSHGYTF
TRBV10-1	TRBJ2-7	TRBD1	13	TGCGCCAGCAGTAAGGGGGCGCGGTACGAGCAGTACTTC	CASSKGARYEQYF
TRBV6-5	TRBJ1-1	TRBD1	15	TGTGCCAGCAGTTACGCCCTACAGGGGCTACATGAAGCTTTCTTT	CASSYALQGLHEAFF
TRBV19	TRBJ2-6	-	13	TGTGCCAGTAGTTTCGGTGGGGCCAACGTCCTGACTTTC	CASSFGGANVLTF
TRBV19	TRBJ1-1	-	13	TGTGCCAGTTCCCAGGTTGTGAACACTGAAGCTTTCTTT	CASSQVVNTEAFF
TRBV4-2	TRBJ2-6	-	16	TGTGCCAGCAGCCAAGATTTGACATCTGGGGCCAACGTCCTGACTTTC	CASSQDLTSGANVLTF
TRBV6-1	TRBJ2-5	-	15	TGTGCCAGCAGTGATGGCAGGAACCTACAAGAGACCCAGTACTTC	CASSDGRNLQETQYF
TRBV5-1	TRBJ1-4	-	15	TGCGCCAGCAGCCAAACAGGGCGGCGTGATGAAAAACTGTTTTTT	CASSQTGRRDEKLFF
TRBV4-1	TRBJ2-1	TRBD1	16	TGCGCCAGCAGCCAAGTAACCAGGGGGCTGAACAATGAGCAGTTCTTC	CASSQVTRGLNNEQFF
TRBV5-5	TRBJ2-3	-	14	TGTGCCAGCAGCTTGGGAGGACAGATCGATACGCAGTATTTT	CASSLGGQIDTQYF
TRBV5-1	TRBJ2-5	TRBD1	16	TGCGCCAGCAGCTTTGGGACAGTCATGTTAAGGGAGACCCAGTACTTC	CASSFGTVMLRETQYF
TRBV5-1	TRBJ1-1	TRBD1	15	TGCGCCAGCAGCTTGGGCGGGACAGTGAACACTGAAGCTTTCTTT	CASSLGGTVNTEAFF
TRBV5-1	TRBJ2-3	-	18	TGCGCCAGCAGCGCCGGTCCCCTGCGGGCTTTGAGCACAGATACGCAGTATTTT	CASSAGPLRALSTDTQYF
TRBV4-1	TRBJ1-5	-	15	TGCGCCAGCAGGGCGCATCAGGGGAACAATCAGCCCCAGCATTTT	CASRAHQGNNQPQHF
TRBV5-1	TRBJ1-1	-	11	TGCGCCAGCAGCGCGGACACTGAAGCTTTCTTT	CASSADTEAFF
TRBV14	TRBJ1-3	TRBD1	16	TGTGCCAGCAGCGCCCGGGACAGAACCTTCGGAAACACCATATATTTT	CASSARDRTFGNTIYF
TRBV5-4	TRBJ2-3	-	14	TGTGCCAGCAGCCAGCCTCAGGTGGCAGATACGCAGTATTTT	CASSQPQVADTQYF
TRBV6-5	TRBJ2-4	-	13	TGTGCCAGCAGTCCCCTAGCCGAAAACATTCAGTACTTC	CASSPLAENIQYF
TRBV10-2	TRBJ2-1	TRBD2	15	TGCGCCAGCAGTGGGGTAGGACTAGGGCGGAATGAGCAGTTCTTC	CASSGVGLGRNEQFF
TRBV2	TRBJ1-3	-	16	TGTGCCAGCAGTGAAGCGCTAATCAGGGTGGGAAACACCATATATTTT	CASSEALIRVGNTIYF
TRBV6-1	TRBJ2-7	-	14	TGTGCCAGCACCACCCGACAGGGAGGAAGGGAGCAGTACTTC	CASTTRQGGREQYF
TRBV29-1	TRBJ2-5	-	12	TGCAGCGTTGAACGGGATTCAGAGACCCAGTACTTC	CSVERDSETQYF
TRBV10-1	TRBJ2-1	-	15	TGCGCCAGCAGCCCAAGGGGTAGTCGGTACAATGAGCAGTTCTTC	CASSPRGSRYNEQFF
TRBV4-1	TRBJ2-7	TRBD1	13	TGCGCCAGCAGCCTTAACAGGGGATACGAGCAGTACTTC	CASSLNRGYEQYF
TRBV2	TRBJ1-2	-	14	TGTGCCAGCACCCGGGGGGGCACCAACTATGGCTACACCTTC	CASTRGGTNYGYTF
TRBV7-3	TRBJ2-1	-	16	TGTGCCAGCAGCTTAATCCCGACAGAAGCTGGCTATGAGCAGTTCTTC	CASSLIPTEAGYEQFF
TRBV5-4	TRBJ2-3	TRBD2	16	TGTGCCAGCAGCTGGAGGACTAGCGGGGGCACAGATACGCAGTATTTT	CASSWRTSGGTDTQYF